Each of the 10 T cell receptor beta chains below was sequenced from the same sample in a study of metastatic and nonmetastatic thyroid tumors. TCRdb reanalyzed the PCR reads with MiXCR. The table shows 30,000 to 35,000 clones, with 25% to 35% occurring only once. Nobody among the patients had been given any treatment before thyroid surgery. The specimen was blood. The receptors were sampled from a female donor with papillary thyroid cancer or a benign thyroid nodule (not recorded which). Some clones in this sample may be carry-over from other donors' samples.

This clone has a count of ten or more. This rearrangement joins TRBV30 to TRBJ2-7; D unresolved. CDR1 is GTSNPN, CDR2 SVGIG, per germline (reference sequence). The V end lost 0 bases, the J end lost 8 bases, and 20 bases lay between the germline ends. The CDR3 covers 15 residues. CDR3 DNA sequence: TGTGCCTGGAGTGTAAGGGCCATTATACTCGACCAGCAGTACTTC. This gives the protein CAWSVRAIILDQQYF.

At least ten counts were recorded for this clone. The rearrangement links TRBV20-1 to TRBJ1-4; D perhaps matches TRBD1 (5 bases). CDR1 DFQATT and CDR2 SNEGSKA come from the germline V gene (reference sequence). This CDR3 is 14 amino acids long. V was pared by 4 bases and J by 5 bases, with 14 bases between. The CDR3 DNA follows: TGCAGTGCTATCGTGCAGGGCGGAAATGAAAAACTGTTTTTT. Amino acid sequence: CSAIVQGGNEKLFF.

The chain joins TRBV27 to TRBJ1-1, with no clear D. V lost 2 bases and J lost 3, with 10 bases in between. CDR1 is MNHEY and CDR2 is SMNVEV in the germline V gene (reference sequence). The CDR3 covers 14 residues. CDR3 sequence: CASSLKGPDTEAFF. CDR3 nucleotides: TGTGCCAGCAGTTTAAAAGGACCGGACACTGAAGCTTTCTTT.

By share of the sample, this clone is medium-sized (0.01 to 0.1%). The V and J genes are TRBV20-1 and TRBJ1-2, with D unclear. Germline CDR1 reads DFQATT; CDR2 reads SNEGSKA (reference sequence). Deletions cut 0 bases from V and 3 bases from J, with 17 bases between. The CDR3 loop spans 16 amino acids. This CDR3 reads CSARDRLGVGHYGYTF. The CDR3 DNA reads as TGCAGTGCTAGAGACCGCCTGGGAGTAGGTCACTATGGCTACACCTTC.

This chain links TRBV5-1 with TRBJ1-1; 7 bases match TRBD1. Germline values: CDR1 SGHRS, CDR2 YFSETQ. Germline trimming cut 1 base from V and 10 bases from J; bases unmatched to any gene: 10. This CDR3 is built from 14 residues. The CDR3 spells CASSLLSEGARAFF. CDR3 DNA sequence: TGCGCCAGCAGCTTGTTATCGGAGGGGGCGAGAGCTTTCTTT.

This clone rates as medium-sized (0.01 to 0.1%). The genes are TRBV19 and TRBJ2-7; 9 positions agree with TRBD1. J lost 6 bases, V lost 6 bases, and 12 bases had no gene match. The germline CDR1 and CDR2 sequences are LNHDA and SQIVND (reference sequence). The CDR3 is 15 residues long. The CDR3 region has the DNA TGTGCCAGTAGCCAGGGACAGGGAAGAATGAGCGAGCAGTACTTC. It yields the protein CASSQGQGRMSEQYF.

This chain uses TRBV7-2 with TRBJ2-7; D ambiguous. V lost 7 bases to trimming and J lost 6 bases, with 16 bases between them. CDR1 and CDR2 from the germline V gene are SGHTA and FQGNSA. The CDR3 sequence is 13 residues long. The chain's CDR3 is CASTPLSVREQYF. CDR3 coding DNA: TGTGCCAGCACCCCATTATCGGTTCGCGAGCAGTACTTC.

This clone was observed at least ten times. This chain uses TRBV15 with TRBJ1-3; D gene unclear. Trimming stripped 6 bases from V and 0 bases from J, with 21 bases between. Per germline, CDR1 LNHNV and CDR2 YYDKDF (reference sequence). The CDR3 sequence is 18 residues long. The CDR3 loop is CATSPSAYTLSSGNTIYF. CDR3 nucleotide sequence: TGTGCCACCAGTCCGTCAGCCTATACACTCTCCTCTGGAAACACCATATATTTT.

The chain is built from TRBV6-1 and TRBJ1-5, with D possibly being TRBD1 (6 bases). The V and J ends lost 2 bases and 0 bases respectively, with 17 bases between them. This CDR3 is built from 18 residues. CDR1 MNHNS and CDR2 SASEGT come from the germline V gene. DNA of the CDR3: TGTGCCAGCAGTGAAATGTTTCCGGGGGCTAGTAGCAATCAGCCCCAGCATTTT. This encodes CASSEMFPGASSNQPQHF.

The sample holds many counts of this clone. The V gene is TRBV2, the J gene TRBJ2-5, with D possibly matching TRBD1 (6 bases). The CDR3 length is 12 residues. Germline V lookup: CDR1 SNHLY, CDR2 FYNNEI. The germline V and J ends were trimmed by 4 bases and 9 bases, with 12 bases remaining between them. The chain's CDR3 is CASSGQGSAQYF. The CDR3 region has the DNA TGTGCCAGCAGTGGGCAGGGGTCGGCCCAGTACTTC.